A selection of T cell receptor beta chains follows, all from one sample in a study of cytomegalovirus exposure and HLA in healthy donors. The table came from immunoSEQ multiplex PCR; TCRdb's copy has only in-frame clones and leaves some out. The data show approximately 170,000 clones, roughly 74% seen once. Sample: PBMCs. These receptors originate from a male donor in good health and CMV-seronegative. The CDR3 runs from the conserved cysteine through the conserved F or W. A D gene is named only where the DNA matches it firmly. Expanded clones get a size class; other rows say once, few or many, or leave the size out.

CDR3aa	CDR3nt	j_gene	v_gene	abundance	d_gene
CASSLQGDSNQPQHF	TGCGCCAGCAGCTTACAGGGGGATAGCAATCAGCCCCAGCATTTT	TRBJ1-5	TRBV5-1	-	TRBD1
CASSWLKGGHYYGYTF	TGTGCCAGCAGCTGGCTAAAGGGGGGGCATTACTATGGCTACACCTTC	TRBJ1-2	TRBV5-6	-	-
CASSAGGGGLAAYNEQFF	TGTGCCAGCAGTGCAGGAGGAGGGGGACTAGCGGCCTACAATGAGCAGTTCTTC	TRBJ2-1	TRBV6-4	few	TRBD2
CAWKNRASPYSGNTIYF	TGTGCCTGGAAGAACAGGGCCTCCCCCTACTCTGGAAACACCATATATTTT	TRBJ1-3	TRBV30	once	-
CASSTQGAQGANVLTF	TGTGCCAGTAGTACGCAGGGGGCGCAAGGGGCCAACGTCCTGACTTTC	TRBJ2-6	TRBV19	-	TRBD1
CASSFYPTSGRKGNEQFF	TGTGCCAGCAGCTTTTACCCGACTAGCGGGAGGAAGGGCAATGAGCAGTTCTTC	TRBJ2-1	TRBV5-4	-	TRBD2
CASSAPGASGGPASSYNEQFF	TGTGCCAGCAGCGCGCCCGGAGCTAGCGGGGGGCCAGCGAGCTCCTACAATGAGCAGTTCTTC	TRBJ2-1	TRBV7-3	-	TRBD2
CASSFTGGAAEAFF	TGTGCCAGCAGTTTTACAGGGGGGGCCGCTGAAGCTTTCTTT	TRBJ1-1	TRBV9	-	TRBD1
CASGSQGTDTQYF	TGTGCCAGCGGTTCTCAGGGCACAGATACGCAGTATTTT	TRBJ2-3	TRBV28	-	-
CASRTGGEPQHF	TGTGCCAGCAGAACCGGCGGAGAGCCCCAGCATTTT	TRBJ1-5	TRBV28	-	-
CASSLDRGETQYF	TGTGCCAGCAGCTTAGATCGGGGGGAGACCCAGTACTTC	TRBJ2-5	TRBV7-3	-	-
CASSLPGLAGGPYSYNEQFF	TGTGCCAGCAGCTTACCGGGACTAGCGGGGGGGCCTTACTCCTACAATGAGCAGTTCTTC	TRBJ2-1	TRBV7-8	-	TRBD2
CASSERTGVSPLHF	TGTGCCAGCAGTGAGCGGACAGGGGTTTCACCCCTCCACTTT	TRBJ1-6	TRBV2	few	TRBD1
CASSSRQGESEAFF	TGTGCCAGCAGCTCGAGACAGGGTGAGTCTGAAGCTTTCTTT	TRBJ1-1	TRBV7-9	-	TRBD1
CASSAGQVYEQYF	TGTGCCAGCAGCGCGGGACAGGTTTACGAGCAGTACTTC	TRBJ2-7	TRBV5-4	-	TRBD1
CASSRTGQYNSPLHF	TGCGCCAGCAGCCGTACGGGACAGTATAATTCACCCCTCCACTTT	TRBJ1-6	TRBV5-1	-	TRBD1
CASSLGAGGGDTQYF	TGCGCCAGCAGCTTGGGGGCAGGGGGAGGCGATACGCAGTATTTT	TRBJ2-3	TRBV5-1	once	-
CASRPSGSESYNEQFF	TGTGCCAGCAGACCAAGCGGGAGTGAGTCCTACAATGAGCAGTTCTTC	TRBJ2-1	TRBV7-8	-	TRBD2
CASSIGGGSEQYF	TGTGCCAGTAGTATAGGCGGGGGGAGCGAGCAGTACTTC	TRBJ2-7	TRBV19	-	TRBD2
CASSRDFNEQFF	TGTGCCAGCTCACGGGACTTCAATGAGCAGTTCTTC	TRBJ2-1	TRBV18	-	-
CASSSPNRGRNNQPQHF	TGTGCCAGCAGTTCACCCAACAGGGGGCGCAACAATCAGCCCCAGCATTTT	TRBJ1-5	TRBV28	-	TRBD1
CASTTTPGVGPGANVLTF	TGTGCCAGTACAACTACTCCAGGGGTCGGTCCTGGGGCCAACGTCCTGACTTTC	TRBJ2-6	TRBV19	-	-
CAGKSGTSTASSYNSPLHF	TGTGCCGGAAAATCCGGGACATCTACCGCGAGCTCCTATAATTCACCCCTCCACTTT	TRBJ1-6	TRBV6-4	-	-
CASSLVGQSYNEQFF	TGTGCCAGCAGCTTAGTTGGACAATCCTACAATGAGCAGTTCTTC	TRBJ2-1	TRBV7-8	-	-
CATSTMDSSGANVLTF	TGTGCCACCAGCACAATGGACAGCTCTGGGGCCAACGTCCTGACTTTC	TRBJ2-6	TRBV15	few	-
CASSPTRTVSYNEQFF	TGTGCCAGCAGCCCCACGCGGACAGTATCATACAATGAGCAGTTCTTC	TRBJ2-1	TRBV7-6	few	-
CASSAGHSSYNEQFF	TGTGCCAGCAGCGCGGGACATAGCTCCTACAATGAGCAGTTCTTC	TRBJ2-1	TRBV9	-	-